This T cell receptor (beta chain) was observed in a study of blood T cells in healthy people across ages. Germline V gene lookup returns CDR1 LGHNA and CDR2 YSLEER. The junction had 12 bases not matched to a gene; V was cut back by 0 bases and J by 7 bases. This CDR3 is built from 17 residues. The use of a sample-barcoded 5' primer and a J-beta primer mix characterized a second PCR of roughly 6 to 11 cycles. TCRdb itself ran the 5' RACE reads through MiXCR, one entry per CDR3 protein. The sample shows around 1.7 million distinct CDR3 sequences, approximately 30% of them seen only once. This clonotype was picked up many times.

This chain uses TRBV4-3 with TRBJ1-5; 7 bases fit TRBD1. The sequenced sample consisted of blood. The origin of this receptor is a woman between 25 and 40 years old in good health. CDR3 nucleotide sequence: TGCGCCAGCAGCCAAGATCTGGGCAGGGGGACCGGACAGCCCCAGCATTTT. The encoded protein is CASSQDLGRGTGQPQHF.